These 19 T cell receptor beta chains share one sample of origin, sequenced in a study of cytomegalovirus exposure and HLA in healthy donors (dated by TCRdb to about 2017). The library relied on the immunoSEQ multiplex PCR assay. What TCRdb holds here is the immuneACCESS table cut down to in-frame rearrangements. Part of the clones is not present; checked against another copy, under half of the missing clones reflect an unresolved V gene, and the others are unexplained. In all, the sample holds about 250,000 clones, and less than 90% of those were seen once. Around 12% of the sample is held by the ten biggest clonotypes. Sequencing was done on a sample of PBMCs. All receptors derive from a man younger than 35 in good health and CMV-seropositive.

The CDR3: CASSAPQLQATDTQYF. The DNA of the CDR3 is TGTGCCAGCAGCGCACCCCAACTTCAGGCCACAGATACGCAGTATTTT. This rearrangement joins TRBV9 to TRBJ2-3, with D unclear. Trimming pared 3 bases from V and 2 bases from J, leaving 16 bases between. CDR3 length: 16 amino acids. Germline CDR1 is SGDLS and CDR2 is YYNGEE.

This chain joins TRBV27 and TRBJ2-2, with 9 bases identical to TRBD2. The V gene's germline CDR1 is MNHEY and CDR2 SMNVEV (reference sequence). Germline trimming cut 5 bases from V and 7 bases from J; bases unmatched to any gene: 8. The CDR3 is 15 residues long. The CDR3: CASSLSGSPLGELFF. Written as DNA, the CDR3 is TGTGCCAGCAGTCTTAGCGGGAGTCCCCTCGGGGAGCTGTTTTTT.

In its sample, this clone was seen a few times. The chain has TRBV19 and TRBJ1-1, with D perhaps TRBD1 (6 bases). Germline lookup yields CDR1 LNHDA and CDR2 SQIVND (reference sequence). CDR3 length equals 13 residues. Trimming removed 4 bases at V and 4 bases at J, with 10 bases between. CDR3 DNA: TGTGCCAGTAGTAACGGGGGCGTCACTGAAGCTTTCTTT. Translating it yields CASSNGGVTEAFF.

The gene calls are TRBV18 and TRBJ1-3; perhaps TRBD1 as D (5 bases). The CDR3 covers 17 residues. Trimming shortened V by 2 bases and J by 0 bases, and 14 bases separated the two germline ends. CDR1 and CDR2 (germline): KGHSH, LQKENI. The CDR3 nucleotides are TGTGCCAGCTCACCAGGAGCAGGGCCAAGCTCTGGAAACACCATATATTTT. Protein sequence: CASSPGAGPSSGNTIYF.

The table lists this clone with a few counts. The rearrangement links TRBV5-3 to TRBJ1-5; D gene unclear. TRBV5-3 is classed as an ORF, of uncertain function. The CDR3 spans 15 residues. V lost 3 bases and J lost 5, with 15 bases in between. CDR3 region: CARSWTRRADQPQHF. CDR3 nucleotide sequence: TGTGCCAGAAGCTGGACGAGGAGGGCGGATCAGCCCCAGCATTTT.

The genes are TRBV7-8 and TRBJ2-1, with TRBD2 matching 8 bases. There are 15 residues in the CDR3. V shed 1 base and J 8 bases; nucleotides not matched to a gene: 7. Germline V CDR1 and CDR2: SGHVS, FQNEAQ. The CDR3 is CASSLDGTRFHEQFF. CDR3 DNA: TGTGCCAGCAGCTTAGACGGGACTAGGTTCCATGAGCAGTTCTTC.

V and J are TRBV5-1 and TRBJ1-2, with 7 bases fitting TRBD1. The CDR3 runs 17 residues. J was trimmed by 8 bases and V by 4 bases; bases with no gene match: 20. Germline lookup yields CDR1 SGHRS and CDR2 YFSETQ. The CDR3 sequence is CASSPSPLTGWAVGYTF. In nucleotides, the CDR3 is TGCGCCAGCAGCCCCTCCCCGCTGACAGGGTGGGCTGTCGGCTACACCTTC.

This CDR3 is CASSGNRVKTEAFF. Here the CDR3 DNA reads TGTGCCAGCAGCGGAAACAGGGTAAAGACTGAAGCTTTCTTT. The chain is built from TRBV5-8 and TRBJ1-1; a weak D match, TRBD1 (6 bases). Trimming removed 4 bases at V and 5 bases at J, with 15 bases between. Germline CDR1 reads SGHTS; CDR2 reads YDEGEE. CDR3 size: 14 residues.

This clone was observed a single time. This rearrangement joins TRBV6-1 to TRBJ1-2, with D unresolved. V lost 2 bases to trimming and J lost 4 bases, with 8 bases between them. This CDR3 comprises 13 residues. Germline V gene lookup returns CDR1 MNHNS and CDR2 SASEGT. The CDR3 spells CASSERAVYGYTF. CDR3 DNA: TGTGCCAGCAGTGAAAGGGCGGTCTATGGCTACACCTTC.

The J gene is TRBJ1-1, the V gene TRBV28; perhaps TRBD1 as D (6 bases). Trimming took off 3 bases at V and 1 base at J, with 15 bases between the two ends. The CDR3 has 16 residues. Germline-derived CDR1 and CDR2 are MDHEN and SYDVKM. CDR3 in DNA: TGTGCCAGCAGTTTCAGGGGTTGGGTAGGGAACACTGAAGCTTTCTTT. As protein: CASSFRGWVGNTEAFF. The complete variable domain, with remaining parts taken from reference TRBV28 and TRBJ1-1, reads DVKVTQSSRYLVKRTGEKVFLECVQDMDHENMFWYRQDPGLGLRLIYFSYDVKMKEKGDIPEGYSVSREKKERFSLILESASTNQTSMYLCASSFRGWVGNTEAFFGQGTRLTVV.

In its sample, this clone was seen a few times. The chain carries TRBV5-1 and TRBJ2-2; no reliable D call. Per the germline V gene, CDR1 is SGHRS and CDR2 is YFSETQ. CDR3 length equals 15 residues. V was shortened by 0 bases and J by 5 bases, with 11 bases between the two germline ends. The CDR3 here is CASSLVGLGTGELFF. DNA of the CDR3: TGCGCCAGCAGCTTGGTCGGGTTGGGGACCGGGGAGCTGTTTTTT.

The J gene is TRBJ2-2, the V gene TRBV19; no firm D call. The CDR3 has 12 residues. Trimming left V 9 bases short and J 6 bases short, with 11 bases between. Germline V gene data show CDR1 as LNHDA and CDR2 as SQIVND (reference sequence). CDR3 in DNA: TGTGCCAGCCGCGGCAATCCCGGGGAGCTGTTTTTT. Amino acid sequence: CASRGNPGELFF.

The J gene is TRBJ1-5, the V gene TRBV6-6; no definite D call. The CDR3 is 14 amino acids. Per germline, CDR1 MNHNY and CDR2 SVGAGI (reference sequence). Trimming stripped 0 bases from V and 9 bases from J, with 12 bases between. This chain's CDR3 is CASSYSGGDWPQHF. In DNA form, the CDR3 reads TGTGCCAGCAGTTACTCGGGAGGCGACTGGCCCCAGCATTTT.

This clone has only one observation. The genes are TRBV7-9 and TRBJ2-2; weak D call: TRBD1 (6 bases). The V end was cut by 5 bases, the J end by 4 bases, with 11 bases between. CDR1 is SEHNR and CDR2 is FQNEAQ in the germline V gene (reference sequence). The CDR3 consists of 14 residues. The CDR3 bases are TGTGCCAGCAGCCCTCTAGGGGGCACCGGGGAGCTGTTTTTT. The encoded protein is CASSPLGGTGELFF.

The V gene is TRBV7-8, the J gene TRBJ1-5; unclear D gene. The germline V gene has CDR1 SGHVS and CDR2 FQNEAQ. Trimming left V 5 bases short and J 7 bases short, with 12 bases between. This CDR3 spans 13 amino acids. CDR3 in DNA: TGTGCCAGCAGCCGCGGACCTGAGCAGCCCCAGCATTTT. Its protein product is CASSRGPEQPQHF.

About this clone itself: Other DNA variants within this sample encode the same CDR3. This chain links TRBV28 with TRBJ2-7; D possibly uses TRBD1 or TRBD2 (5 bases each). CDR3 length: 11 amino acids. V shed 2 bases and J shed 6 bases, with 5 bases lying between them. Germline V CDR1 and CDR2: MDHEN, SYDVKM. CDR3 protein: CASSLGGEQYF. CDR3 bases: TGTGCCAGCAGTTTAGGGGGCGAGCAGTACTTC.

The V and J genes are TRBV4-1 and TRBJ1-2; D unclear. The CDR3 is 13 amino acids. Germline CDR1 reads MGHRA; CDR2 reads YSYEKL. With 5 bases removed from V and 5 bases from J, the gap between germline ends came to 12 bases. CDR3 coding DNA: TGCGCCAGCAGCTCCACTCTCGAGTATGGCTACACCTTC. Translated: CASSSTLEYGYTF.

J is TRBJ1-2 and V is TRBV4-1; 7 bases are shared with TRBD1. In germline, CDR1 is MGHRA, CDR2 YSYEKL. Losses at the gene ends were 4 bases for V and 4 bases for J; bases not matched to a gene: 9. This CDR3 has 15 residues. The CDR3 loop is CASSLGTVDSYGYTF. The CDR3 coding sequence is TGCGCCAGCAGCCTCGGGACAGTCGACTCCTATGGCTACACCTTC.

This rearrangement joins TRBV27 to TRBJ2-1; D call uncertain. CDR3 length: 12 residues. CDR1 MNHEY and CDR2 SMNVEV come from the germline V gene (reference sequence). V lost 2 bases, J lost 6 bases, and 5 bases lay in between. The CDR3 DNA sequence: TGTGCCAGCAGTTTAACAGCCAATGAGCAGTTCTTC. The encoded protein is CASSLTANEQFF.